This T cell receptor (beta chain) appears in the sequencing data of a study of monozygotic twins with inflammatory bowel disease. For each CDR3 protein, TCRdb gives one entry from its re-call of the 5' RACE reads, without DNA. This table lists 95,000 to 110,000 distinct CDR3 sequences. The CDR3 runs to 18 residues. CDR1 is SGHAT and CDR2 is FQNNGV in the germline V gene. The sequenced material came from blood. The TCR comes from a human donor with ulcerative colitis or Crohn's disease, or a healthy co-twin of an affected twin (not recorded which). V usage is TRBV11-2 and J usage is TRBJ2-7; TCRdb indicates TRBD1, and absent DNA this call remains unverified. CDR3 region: CASSLRPGDFGGIYEQYF.